The 19 T cell receptor beta chains listed next were all sequenced from one sample in a study of blood T cell repertoires in COVID-19 (dated by TCRdb to the early 2020s). Library generation was performed with the immunoSEQ multiplex PCR assay. TCRdb re-hosts the immuneACCESS table, in-frame sequences only. Its copies lack some clones; in the studies checked, an unresolved V gene accounts for under half of them, and the cause for the rest is not known. In this sample the table shows about 190,000 clones, roughly 73% of which occur a single time. The top ten clonotypes cover under 3.5% of the sample. The sample was peripheral blood. These receptors were obtained from a woman older than 75 with active or convalescent COVID-19.

The V and J genes are TRBV18 and TRBJ2-1; TRBD1 agrees at 10 bases. Germline values: CDR1 KGHSH, CDR2 LQKENI. J lost 3 bases, V lost 3 bases, and 2 bases had no gene match. The CDR3 covers 15 residues. CDR3 amino acids: CASSPGQGFYNEQFF. CDR3 DNA sequence: TGTGCCAGCTCACCGGGACAGGGGTTCTACAATGAGCAGTTCTTC.

The chain couples TRBV5-1 to TRBJ1-1; 9 nucleotides align to TRBD1. CDR3 length equals 16 residues. Germline V gene data show CDR1 as SGHRS and CDR2 as YFSETQ. Trimming took 7 bases from V and 0 from J; bases not matched to a gene: 10. The chain's CDR3 is CASGRDREGLNTEAFF. DNA of the CDR3: TGCGCCAGCGGCCGGGACAGGGAGGGACTGAACACTGAAGCTTTCTTT.

The CDR3 region is CASSRGGGGGEYNEQFF. The CDR3 DNA follows: TGTGCCAGCAGCCGAGGTGGTGGCGGGGGGGAATACAATGAGCAGTTCTTC. The chain carries TRBV7-8 and TRBJ2-1, with 9 bases fitting TRBD2. V dropped 5 bases and J dropped 4; count of bases not matched to a gene: 12. The CDR3 is made up of 17 amino acids. Germline V gene data show CDR1 as SGHVS and CDR2 as FQNEAQ.

The rearrangement links TRBV18 to TRBJ1-1, with a weak D call TRBD1 (5 bases). The CDR3 has 15 residues. V dropped 0 bases and J dropped 3 bases, with 11 bases sitting between them. CDR1 and CDR2 (germline): KGHSH, LQKENI. The CDR3 nucleotides are TGTGCCAGCTCACCACCTGGTAGGGGCGACACTGAAGCTTTCTTT. This translates into CASSPPGRGDTEAFF.

The chain has TRBV5-5 and TRBJ1-4, with TRBD1 matching over 7 bases. After removal of 3 bases from V and 7 bases from J, the junction contained 3 bases not matched to a gene. Germline V lookup: CDR1 SGHKS, CDR2 YYEKEE (reference sequence). The CDR3 has 13 amino acids. The CDR3 sequence is CASSSDRAEKLFF. Here the CDR3 DNA reads TGTGCCAGCAGCTCCGACAGGGCTGAAAAACTGTTTTTT.

There are a few counts of this clone. The rearrangement joins TRBV28 to TRBJ2-1; 8 bases match TRBD1. With 6 bases clipped from V and 0 bases from J, the junction kept 4 bases outside the gene matches. Germline-derived CDR1 and CDR2 are MDHEN and SYDVKM. The CDR3 contains 15 residues. CDR3 residues: CASRPGTGSYNEQFF. CDR3 sequence (DNA): TGTGCCAGCAGACCTGGGACAGGCTCCTACAATGAGCAGTTCTTC.

The chain links TRBV3-1 (or the pseudogene TRBV3-2) to TRBJ1-4; D is perhaps TRBD1 (6 bases). Looked up from germline, CDR1 is LGHDT and CDR2 is YNNKEL (reference sequence). The CDR3 spans 15 residues. V lost 2 bases and J lost 8, with 15 bases in between. The CDR3 bases are TGTGCCAGCAGCCAACTAGGGGGGGTAGGGGAAAAACTGTTTTTT. Residues: CASSQLGGVGEKLFF.

This clone appeared a few times. This chain uses TRBV6-1 with TRBJ2-7; 8 bases fit TRBD2. The CDR3 loop spans 14 amino acids. Unmatched junction bases numbered 9, after V lost 2 bases and J lost 9 bases. CDR1 is MNHNS and CDR2 is SASEGT in the germline V gene. CDR3: CASSENTGGLAQYF. CDR3 coding DNA: TGTGCCAGCAGTGAAAATACGGGGGGGCTTGCGCAGTACTTC.

The V gene is TRBV7-2, the J gene TRBJ1-2; TRBD1 matches 7 bases. This CDR3 contains 17 residues. Germline CDR1 is SGHTA and CDR2 is FQGNSA. V gave up 6 bases and J gave up 5 bases; unmatched junction bases: 18. CDR3 loop: CASSYPPGQRMGYGYTF. The DNA of the CDR3 is TGTGCCAGCAGTTATCCACCGGGACAGCGTATGGGGTATGGCTACACCTTC.

The chain couples TRBV5-1 to TRBJ1-4; 8 nucleotides align to TRBD1. Trimming took 0 bases from V and 9 from J; bases not matched to a gene: 7. The germline CDR1 and CDR2 sequences are SGHRS and YFSETQ. The CDR3 has 15 residues. CDR3 sequence: CASSLVGTGEKKLFF. Here the CDR3 DNA reads TGCGCCAGCAGCTTGGTGGGGACAGGCGAGAAAAAACTGTTTTTT.

This clone has more than one count but fewer than ten. The CDR3 DNA reads as TGTGCCAGCAGTGAAAGGGACAGTAGACAGCCCCAGCATTTT. The encoded protein is CASSERDSRQPQHF. V is TRBV6-1 and J is TRBJ1-5; 7 bases agree with TRBD1. V trimming: 2 bases; J trimming: 7 bases; junction bases outside the gene matches: 5. This CDR3 spans 14 amino acids. Per germline, CDR1 MNHNS and CDR2 SASEGT.

The chain couples TRBV2 to TRBJ2-1; 9 bases agree with TRBD2. CDR3 size: 16 residues. The germline CDR1 and CDR2 sequences are SNHLY and FYNNEI. The V gene end was trimmed by 4 bases and the J gene end by 0 bases; junction bases not matched to a gene: 4. CDR3 sequence reads: CASSGKRGASYNEQFF. In DNA, the CDR3 is TGTGCCAGCAGTGGAAAGCGGGGGGCCTCCTACAATGAGCAGTTCTTC.

The chain uses TRBV7-9 and TRBJ1-4; a weak D match, TRBD1 (6 bases). Per germline, CDR1 SEHNR and CDR2 FQNEAQ (reference sequence). The CDR3 is made up of 17 amino acids. Deletions cut 5 bases from V and 0 bases from J, with 16 bases between. The DNA for the CDR3 is TGTGCCAGCAGCATAGACAGGACCCCCTCAACTAATGAAAAACTGTTTTTT. Its translation: CASSIDRTPSTNEKLFF.

The chain recombines TRBV28 with TRBJ2-1; D may be TRBD1 (5 bases). From germline, CDR1 is MDHEN and CDR2 SYDVKM. The germline V and J ends were trimmed by 1 base and 4 bases, with 20 bases remaining between them. The CDR3 runs 18 residues. CDR3 in amino acids: CASSLYPVAIGAYNEQFF. The CDR3 DNA reads as TGTGCCAGCAGTTTATACCCCGTTGCGATAGGGGCATACAATGAGCAGTTCTTC.

The chain couples TRBV28 to TRBJ1-2; D might be TRBD1 (5 bases). The CDR3 runs 13 residues. The V gene's germline CDR1 is MDHEN and CDR2 SYDVKM. Trimming removed 2 bases at V and 8 bases at J, with 12 bases between. CDR3 residues: CASSLRGGVGYTF. CDR3 DNA: TGTGCCAGCAGTTTACGTGGGGGGGTAGGCTACACCTTC.

The chain is built from TRBV3-1 (or the pseudogene TRBV3-2) and TRBJ2-3, with TRBD2 matching 8 bases. This CDR3 contains 15 residues. V lost 2 bases to trimming and J lost 4 bases; unmatched junction nucleotides: 5. The germline V gene has CDR1 LGHDT and CDR2 YNNKEL (reference sequence). CDR3 in amino acids: CASSQLAGFADTQYF. Here the CDR3 DNA reads TGTGCCAGCAGCCAACTAGCGGGCTTTGCAGATACGCAGTATTTT.

The rearrangement uses TRBV5-1 and TRBJ1-2, with TRBD1 identical over 11 bases. The ends lost 4 bases at V and 6 bases at J; junction bases unmatched: 2. Per germline, CDR1 SGHRS and CDR2 YFSETQ. The CDR3 has 13 amino acids. Here the CDR3 reads CASSRDRGDGYTF. The CDR3 DNA reads as TGCGCCAGCAGCCGGGACAGGGGGGATGGCTACACCTTC. The full variable domain, its missing parts supplied by reference TRBV5-1 and TRBJ1-2, is KAGVTQTPRYLIKTRGQQVTLSCSPISGHRSVSWYQQTPGQGLQFLFEYFSETQRNKGNFPGRFSGRQFSNSRSEMNVSTLELGDSALYLCASSRDRGDGYTFGSGTRLTVV.

The rearrangement joins TRBV3-1 (or the pseudogene TRBV3-2) to TRBJ1-1; TRBD1 might be the D (6 bases). The V and J ends lost 0 bases and 4 bases respectively, with 9 bases between them. This CDR3 is built from 14 residues. CDR1 and CDR2 from the germline V gene are LGHDT and YNNKEL (reference sequence). The CDR3 region has the DNA TGTGCCAGCAGCCAAGAGGTCAGGGGCACTGAAGCTTTCTTT. The encoded protein is CASSQEVRGTEAFF.

This rearrangement joins TRBV28 to TRBJ1-2; 11 nucleotides align to TRBD1. The CDR3 loop spans 14 amino acids. CDR1 is MDHEN, CDR2 SYDVKM, per germline. V shed 6 bases, J shed 7 bases, and the junction held 7 bases outside the gene matches. The CDR3 DNA reads as TGTGCCAGCAGACCGGGACAGGGGGACGGTGGCTACACCTTC. Encoded protein: CASRPGQGDGGYTF.